A single sample is the source of the 26 T cell receptor beta chains below, sequenced in a study of PD-L1 blockade in urothelial cancer. This table comes from immunoSEQ multiplex PCR, and its TCRdb copy is limited to in-frame clones, with some not included. The table lists some 100,000 clones, about 89% of them singletons, with approximately 1% in the top ten. The sequences come from PBMCs, collected around atezolizumab (anti-PD-L1) treatment. Every receptor here comes from a woman at least 80 years old with urothelial cancer.

This chain connects TRBV27 to TRBJ2-7, with 8 positions matching TRBD2. CDR1 and CDR2 (germline): MNHEY, SMNVEV (reference sequence). V dropped 6 bases and J dropped 0; count of bases not matched to a gene: 7. The CDR3 has 15 residues. The DNA for the CDR3 is TGTGCCAGCAGCTTAGCGGGGCCTAGCTCCTACGAGCAGTACTTC. Its protein is CASSLAGPSSYEQYF.

V is TRBV4-2 and J is TRBJ2-1; 13 bases agree with TRBD2. The CDR3 is 18 amino acids. V shed 2 bases and J 6 bases; nucleotides not matched to a gene: 10. Per germline, CDR1 LGHNA and CDR2 YNFKEQ. The CDR3 DNA is TGTGCCAGCAGCCAATGGGGAGGACTAGCGGGAGAGACCAATGAGCAGTTCTTC. This translates into CASSQWGGLAGETNEQFF.

This sequence joins TRBV2 and TRBJ1-4; D is ambiguous. Trimming cost V 6 bases and J 4 bases, with 9 bases left between them. The CDR3 extends over 13 amino acids. The germline CDR1 and CDR2 sequences are SNHLY and FYNNEI. The CDR3 region is CASSGLRNEKLFF. In DNA, the CDR3 is TGTGCCAGCAGCGGACTTCGTAATGAAAAACTGTTTTTT.

In nucleotides, the CDR3 is TGTGCCAGCAACCCTAACAGAAGGGGGCGCTTGTACAACACTGAAGCTTTCTTT. Its protein is CASNPNRRGRLYNTEAFF. The chain uses TRBV21-1 and TRBJ1-1; TRBD1 reflects the table's D call only, with no check against the DNA. TRBV21-1 is a pseudogene segment. There are 18 residues in the CDR3.

The V call is TRBV18, the J call TRBJ1-2, with 8 positions matching TRBD1. The germline gives CDR1 KGHSH, CDR2 LQKENI. V gave up 5 bases and J gave up 3 bases; unmatched junction bases: 5. This CDR3 has 14 amino acids. DNA of the CDR3: TGTGCCAGCTCAGCCGGACAGGGCGACTATGGCTACACCTTC. It codes for CASSAGQGDYGYTF.

The J gene is TRBJ1-2, the V gene TRBV19; 7 bases fit TRBD1. The CDR3 length is 15 residues. Trimming cost V 5 bases and J 1 base; bases outside gene matches: 7. CDR1 is LNHDA, CDR2 SQIVND, per germline (reference sequence). As DNA, the CDR3 is TGTGCCAGTAGTCCGGAGGACAGGTTTAACTATGGCTACACCTTC. Its translation: CASSPEDRFNYGYTF.

The chain couples TRBV27 to TRBJ2-7, with TRBD1 as a possible D gene (5 bases). The germline V gene has CDR1 MNHEY and CDR2 SMNVEV (reference sequence). V lost 6 bases and J 3 bases, leaving 15 bases between the germline ends. The CDR3 runs 14 residues. This CDR3 reads CASSRSGPRYEQYF. The DNA for the CDR3 is TGTGCCAGCAGCCGGTCAGGGCCCCGCTACGAGCAGTACTTC.

The chain has TRBV2 and TRBJ1-2; D is ambiguous. The CDR3 runs 13 residues. Germline V lookup: CDR1 SNHLY, CDR2 FYNNEI. V was shortened by 6 bases and J by 4 bases, with 12 bases between the two germline ends. The CDR3: CASSQPGSYGYTF. CDR3 bases: TGTGCCAGCAGCCAGCCTGGGAGCTATGGCTACACCTTC. The whole variable domain, remainder taken from reference TRBV2 and TRBJ1-2, is EPEVTQTPSHQVTQMGQEVILRCVPISNHLYFYWYRQILGQKVEFLVSFYNNEISEKSEIFDDQFSVERPDGSNFTLKIRSTKLEDSAMYFCASSQPGSYGYTFGSGTRLTVV.

The genes are TRBV11-3 and TRBJ1-1; D might be TRBD1 (5 bases). From germline, CDR1 is SGHNT and CDR2 YENEEA. This CDR3 contains 14 residues. The germline V and J ends were trimmed by 5 bases and 7 bases, with 17 bases remaining between them. CDR3 sequence (DNA): TGTGCCAGCAGCGCCTATGGAGGGGATAGTGAAGCTTTCTTT. Amino acid sequence: CASSAYGGDSEAFF.

The chain couples TRBV27 to TRBJ1-1; D remains unclear. The CDR3 length is 13 residues. Trimming pared 6 bases from V and 0 bases from J, leaving 8 bases between. In germline, CDR1 is MNHEY, CDR2 SMNVEV (reference sequence). The CDR3, as DNA: TGTGCCAGCAGCCTATTAATGAACACTGAAGCTTTCTTT. Its protein product is CASSLLMNTEAFF.

The chain has TRBV7-9 and TRBJ2-3; 8 nucleotides align to TRBD1. Germline CDR1 is SEHNR and CDR2 is FQNEAQ (reference sequence). The CDR3 is 16 residues long. With 0 bases clipped from V and 4 bases from J, the junction kept 6 bases outside the gene matches. Here the CDR3 DNA reads TGTGCCAGCAGCTTAGCGGGACAGGATGGGGCAGATACGCAGTATTTT. It is translated as CASSLAGQDGADTQYF.

The chain has TRBV5-1 and TRBJ2-2; the D is unclear. CDR3 size: 13 residues. The V gene lost 3 bases and the J gene lost 3 bases, with 6 bases spanning the gap. Germline values: CDR1 SGHRS, CDR2 YFSETQ. Here the CDR3 reads CASSYRDTGELFF. The DNA for the CDR3 is TGCGCCAGCAGCTATAGAGACACCGGGGAGCTGTTTTTT.

The rearrangement joins TRBV6-5 to TRBJ2-1; 7 bases fit TRBD1. V gave up 5 bases and J gave up 6 bases; unmatched junction bases: 10. Germline loops: CDR1 MNHEY, CDR2 SVGAGI. The CDR3 is made up of 15 amino acids. CDR3 coding DNA: TGTGCCAGCAGTGTCACAGGGGAGAATTTCAATGAGCAGTTCTTC. Protein product: CASSVTGENFNEQFF.

The chain employs TRBV9 and TRBJ2-3; possible D gene TRBD2, 5 bases. This CDR3 has 12 residues. V lost 7 bases, J lost 3 bases, and 9 bases lay in between. The germline V gene encodes CDR1 SGDLS and CDR2 YYNGEE. The CDR3: CASGSETDTQYF. The CDR3 DNA reads TGTGCCAGCGGGAGCGAAACAGATACGCAGTATTTT.

This chain uses TRBV6-4 with TRBJ1-2; no definite D call. The CDR3 is 12 amino acids. Looked up from germline, CDR1 is MRHNA and CDR2 is SNTAGT. With 11 bases removed from V and 1 base from J, the gap between germline ends came to 11 bases. The CDR3 protein is CADWNNNYGYTF. The CDR3 DNA follows: TGTGCCGACTGGAACAATAACTATGGCTACACCTTC.

The chain joins TRBV5-4 to TRBJ2-5; 10 bases are shared with TRBD1. This CDR3 has 15 amino acids. Trimming cost V 2 bases and J 5 bases; bases outside gene matches: 6. From germline, CDR1 is SGHNT and CDR2 YYREEE (reference sequence). The CDR3 reads CASSFDRGLGETQYF. CDR3 bases: TGTGCCAGCAGCTTCGACAGGGGGCTTGGGGAGACCCAGTACTTC.

The chain is built from TRBV2 and TRBJ2-2, with TRBD2 matching over 7 bases. There are 14 residues in the CDR3. The V segment lost 7 bases and the J segment 4 bases; nucleotides outside the gene matches: 6. The germline gives CDR1 SNHLY, CDR2 FYNNEI. CDR3 region: CASTQRGLTGELFF. CDR3 coding DNA: TGTGCCAGCACCCAGCGGGGTCTCACCGGGGAGCTGTTTTTT.

The V call is TRBV28, the J call TRBJ1-2, with 7 nucleotides matching TRBD1. CDR1 MDHEN and CDR2 SYDVKM come from the germline V gene. V lost 7 bases to trimming and J lost 5 bases; unmatched junction nucleotides: 4. The CDR3 totals 12 residues. DNA for the CDR3: TGTGCCAGCACCCCACAGGGGTATGGCTACACCTTC. Its protein is CASTPQGYGYTF.

This sequence joins TRBV4-1 and TRBJ2-7; 11 positions agree with TRBD2. The CDR3 totals 18 residues. Germline-derived CDR1 and CDR2 are MGHRA and YSYEKL. The J segment lost 2 bases and the V segment lost 1 base, leaving 10 bases of the junction unmatched. The CDR3 nucleotides read TGCGCCAGCAGCCAAGTTTGGCTAGCGGGAGGTGTGGCCTACGAGCAGTACTTC. It yields the protein CASSQVWLAGGVAYEQYF.

This clone was found once. V is TRBV5-1 and J is TRBJ2-7; D unresolved. Per germline, CDR1 SGHRS and CDR2 YFSETQ. CDR3 length equals 15 residues. V was cut by 0 bases and J by 5 bases, with 15 bases left in between. The CDR3 spells CASSLARLPIHEQYF. The CDR3 DNA follows: TGCGCCAGCAGCTTGGCCAGACTGCCAATACACGAGCAGTACTTC.

In its sample, this clone was seen a few times. In DNA form, the CDR3 reads TGTGCCAGCAGTCCCCTAGACAGGGCGAACACTGAAGCTTTCTTT. Encoded protein: CASSPLDRANTEAFF. J is TRBJ1-1 and V is TRBV27; 7 bases align to TRBD1. The CDR3 spans 15 residues. Germline lookup yields CDR1 MNHEY and CDR2 SMNVEV (reference sequence). J gave up 1 base and V 5 bases, and 7 bases lay outside the gene matches.

This chain uses TRBV5-8 with TRBJ2-2; TRBD2 aligns across 7 bases. Germline CDR1 reads SGHTS; CDR2 reads YDEGEE. V shed 0 bases, J shed 4 bases, and the junction held 6 bases outside the gene matches. This CDR3 region has 16 residues. This chain's CDR3 is CASSLVGGRITGELFF. CDR3 bases: TGTGCCAGCAGCTTGGTGGGCGGGAGAATCACCGGGGAGCTGTTTTTT.

This clone was seen a single time. The chain uses TRBV7-3 and TRBJ2-2, with 12 positions matching TRBD2. The CDR3 is 17 residues long. CDR1 SGHTA and CDR2 FQGTGA come from the germline V gene. The V and J ends lost 5 bases and 0 bases, in that order; junction bases with no gene match: 4. For the CDR3, the DNA is TGTGCCAGCAGCCGGACTAGCGGGACATCGAACACCGGGGAGCTGTTTTTT. The encoded protein is CASSRTSGTSNTGELFF.

The chain is built from TRBV6-1 and TRBJ2-1; tentatively, D is TRBD1 (6 bases). This CDR3 comprises 14 residues. Trimming took off 1 base at V and 2 bases at J, with 6 bases between the two ends. Looked up from germline, CDR1 is MNHNS and CDR2 is SASEGT. CDR3 loop: CASSEGQAYNEQFF. The CDR3 bases are TGTGCCAGCAGTGAAGGACAGGCCTACAATGAGCAGTTCTTC.

This sequence joins TRBV29-1 and TRBJ2-3; 8 bases agree with TRBD2. There are 16 residues in the CDR3. With V trimmed by 7 bases and J by 0 bases, 12 bases remained unmatched. Germline assignment: CDR1 SQVTM and CDR2 ANQGSEA. The CDR3: CSGSRRGAGSTDTQYF. CDR3 DNA: TGCAGCGGGAGCCGGCGGGGGGCGGGTAGCACAGATACGCAGTATTTT.

The chain uses TRBV28 and TRBJ2-3; maybe TRBD2 (5 bases). Trimming cost V 6 bases and J 3 bases, with 10 bases left between them. This CDR3 is 13 amino acids long. CDR1 and CDR2 (germline): MDHEN, SYDVKM. The CDR3 DNA follows: TGTGCCAGCAGCGGGGAGATTACAGATACGCAGTATTTT. It translates to CASSGEITDTQYF.